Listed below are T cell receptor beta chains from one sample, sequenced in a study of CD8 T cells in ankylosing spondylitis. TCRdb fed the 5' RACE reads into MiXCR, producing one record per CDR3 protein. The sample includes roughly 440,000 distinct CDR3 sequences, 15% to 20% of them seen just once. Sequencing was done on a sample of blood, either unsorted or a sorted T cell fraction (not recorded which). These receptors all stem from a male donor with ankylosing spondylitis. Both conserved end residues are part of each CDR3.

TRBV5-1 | CASSLDHGDTQYF
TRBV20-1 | CSAKGLAGGPTYEQYF
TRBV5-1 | CASSLVEGLYNEQFF
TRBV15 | CATSRDLVKFF
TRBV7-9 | CASSYGAEAFF
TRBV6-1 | CASRITTGSYGYTF
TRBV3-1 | CASSPRTSSSFF
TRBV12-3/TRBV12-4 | CASTLFTAGGNEQFF
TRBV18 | CASSDRVNSPLHF
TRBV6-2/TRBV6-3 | CASSYSGQNQPQHF
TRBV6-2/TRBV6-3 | CASSYETSGSRLGGYNEQFF
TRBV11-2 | CASSRYAGGYNNEQFF
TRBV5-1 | CASSLSEGPGGGTQYF
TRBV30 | CAWSDKRNEKLFF
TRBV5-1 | CASSPDGTPPEAFF
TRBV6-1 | CAIRDSRLGTQYF
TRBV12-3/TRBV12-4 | CASSEQGVLAETQYF
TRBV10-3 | CAISERGFSYEQYF
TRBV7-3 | CASSPRGKGGTGELFF
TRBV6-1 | CASTGQTPADTQYF
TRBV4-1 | CASSQIPGQGLYGYTF
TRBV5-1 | CASSPASGMTGELFF
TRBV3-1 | CASSRVFGTSGNNEQFF
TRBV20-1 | CSARLSKGDGAFF
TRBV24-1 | CAIPYEQYF
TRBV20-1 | CSASPWRRSEQYF
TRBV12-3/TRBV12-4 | CASSLGQGVHEQYF
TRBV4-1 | CASSHPDRNSPLHF
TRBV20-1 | CSATMGGGVRNEQFF
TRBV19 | CASRIYEQYF
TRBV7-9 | CASSSGGGQPNEQFF
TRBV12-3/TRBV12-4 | CASKQGLENTEAFF
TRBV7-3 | CASSLGGTGTAIYF
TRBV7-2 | CASSQDRGIYNEQFF
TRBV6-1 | CASSGVSRGLYNEQFF
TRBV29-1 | CSVGAGALYEQYF
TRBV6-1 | CASSVKTSGVETQYF
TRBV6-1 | CATRTGGYTDTQYF
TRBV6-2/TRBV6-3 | CASSYAANTIYF
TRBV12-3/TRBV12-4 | CASSPISGVEQFF
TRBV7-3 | CASSLLPLAGDVYEQYF
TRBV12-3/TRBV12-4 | CASSSGTTGLLNTEAFF
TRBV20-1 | CSAYNRGGNYGYTF
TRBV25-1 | CASSLTGGDSPLHF
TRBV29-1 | CRWGWRFKVSEQYF
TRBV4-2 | CASSQRGVSGNTIYF
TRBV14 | CASSRPGKLQETQYF
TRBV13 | CASSSRPVTANLNSPLHF
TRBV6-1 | CASNGRASGPNVLTF
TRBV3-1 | CASSQAGTTNSPLHF